The rows below give T cell receptor beta chains drawn from one sample of a study of T-cell reconstitution after alpha-beta-depleted transplantation in children. One entry per CDR3 protein, called by TCRdb with MiXCR from the PCR reads. The sample has about 980,000 distinct CDR3 sequences, about 31% seen once. Sample: PBMCs, mostly from graft donor cells, taken 360 days after TCRalphabeta/CD19-depleted stem cell transplant. These receptors all come from a boy under three years old who had a stem cell transplant for SCID, so the T cells may come from the graft donor. The CDR3 runs from the conserved cysteine through the conserved F or W. A D gene is named only where the DNA matches it firmly. Rows may omit the clone size; those that give it use once, few, many or a size class.

j_gene	abundance	d_gene	v_gene	CDR3nt	CDR3aa
TRBJ2-7	.	.	TRBV20-1	TGCAGTGCACCGCTTGGGACGGCGAGCTCCTACGAGCAGTACTTC	CSAPLGTASSYEQYF
TRBJ2-7	.	.	TRBV7-8	TGTGCCAGCAGCCAGGAATGGGGGTCAGGGGAGCAGTACTTC	CASSQEWGSGEQYF
TRBJ2-2	.	.	TRBV6-2/TRBV6-3	TGTGCCAGCAAGGACTATCCCGGGGAGCTGTTTTTT	CASKDYPGELFF
TRBJ2-1	.	.	TRBV20-1	TGCAGTGCTTTTCGGGACGGTTACAATGAGCAGTTCTTC	CSAFRDGYNEQFF
TRBJ1-1	.	.	TRBV3-1	TGTGCCAGCAGCCGGAGGGGGGTTGTCGACACTGAAGCTTTCTTT	CASSRRGVVDTEAFF
TRBJ2-3	few	.	TRBV10-3	TGTGCCATCAGTGAGTCGAAAGTCCTCAGGTGGGATACGCAGTATTTT	CAISESKVLRWDTQYF
TRBJ1-1	few	.	TRBV6-1	TGTGCCACCCCGTGGAGCATGAACACTGAAGCTTTCTTT	CATPWSMNTEAFF
TRBJ1-1	few	.	TRBV10-2	TGCGCCAGCAACGCAGGGAAGGTCACTGAAGCTTTCTTT	CASNAGKVTEAFF
TRBJ2-3	few	.	TRBV20-1	TGCAGTGCTAGGGGCCAGTACACAGATACGCAGTATTTT	CSARGQYTDTQYF
TRBJ2-2	.	.	TRBV7-6	TGTGCCAGCAGCTTAAGGGCCACCGGGGAGCTGTTTTTT	CASSLRATGELFF
TRBJ2-5	.	TRBD1	TRBV5-1	TGCGCCAGCAGCTGGGACAAAGGGACAGCTGGGACCCAGTACTTC	CASSWDKGTAGTQYF
TRBJ1-1	.	TRBD1	TRBV28	TGTGCCAGCAGTCCTAACCCCGGGACAGGGGACACTGAAGCTTTCTTT	CASSPNPGTGDTEAFF
TRBJ2-3	.	.	TRBV18	TGTGCCAGCTCAGTCCGAACAGAGCTTAGAGATACGCAGTATTTT	CASSVRTELRDTQYF
TRBJ2-3	once	.	TRBV15	TGTGCCACCAGCAGAGATGCGGGGTCCCCCACAGATACGCAGTATTTT	CATSRDAGSPTDTQYF
TRBJ2-5	.	.	TRBV7-8	TGTGCCAGCAGCTCCGGACTGGTGACCGGAGAGACCCAGTACTTC	CASSSGLVTGETQYF
TRBJ1-4	.	.	TRBV20-1	TGCAGTGCTACCGAACGGACAGCCGGTAATGAAAAACTGTTTTTT	CSATERTAGNEKLFF
TRBJ2-7	.	TRBD1	TRBV15	TGTGCCACCAGCAGACAGACAGGGGGAGCCTACGAGCAGTACTTC	CATSRQTGGAYEQYF
TRBJ1-2	once	.	TRBV9	TGTGCCAGCAGCTCCGGGCCCTCCGATGGCTACACCTTC	CASSSGPSDGYTF
TRBJ1-4	few	TRBD1	TRBV20-1	TGCAGTGCAGCGGACAGGGTGTACAGTGAAAAACTGTTTTTT	CSAADRVYSEKLFF
TRBJ2-6	few	.	TRBV28	TGTGCCAGCAGCCTATTCAACTCTGGGGCCAACGTCCTGACTTTC	CASSLFNSGANVLTF
TRBJ2-5	.	.	TRBV7-9	TGTGCCAGCAGCAAACGACAGGAGACCCAGTACTTC	CASSKRQETQYF
TRBJ1-4	.	.	TRBV20-1	TGCAGTGCTCGGAGGGGTGTGAATAAAAAACTGTTTTTT	CSARRGVNKKLFF
TRBJ2-7	few	.	TRBV6-5	TGTGCCAGCAGTTACTTTAGGCGCGGGGTGAACGAGCAGTACTTC	CASSYFRRGVNEQYF
TRBJ1-2	few	.	TRBV20-1	TGCAGTGCGAAGGCAGTCTATGGCTACACCTTC	CSAKAVYGYTF
TRBJ2-3	.	.	TRBV20-1	TGCAGTGCCACGTCCGCGGGCCGGGATACGCAGTATTTT	CSATSAGRDTQYF
TRBJ2-5	few	.	TRBV5-6	TGTGCCAGCAAATCCCGGGTCGCGGAGACCCAGTACTTC	CASKSRVAETQYF
TRBJ2-1	.	TRBD1	TRBV4-1	TGCGCCAGCAGCCAAGATCACAGGGGGCAGGAGCAGTTCTTC	CASSQDHRGQEQFF
TRBJ2-2	many	.	TRBV14	TGTGCCAGCAGCCCTATAGGCTACTCCTTTACCGGGGAGCTGTTTTTT	CASSPIGYSFTGELFF
TRBJ2-1	.	TRBD2	TRBV12-3/TRBV12-4	TGTGCCAGCAGTTTCCCTCGGGAGGTCGGGGGTGAGCAGTTCTTC	CASSFPREVGGEQFF
TRBJ2-3	few	.	TRBV5-5	TGTGCCAGCAGCTTGCTGGCAGTCATAAGATCCACAGATACGCAGTATTTT	CASSLLAVIRSTDTQYF
TRBJ2-7	few	TRBD1	TRBV12-3/TRBV12-4	TGTGCCAGCAGTATTCGACGGGACAGGGGATACGAGCAGTACTTC	CASSIRRDRGYEQYF
TRBJ2-3	few	TRBD1	TRBV28	TGTGCCAGCAGTTTACTAAACGTCGGGACAGGGGGGGATACGCAGTATTTT	CASSLLNVGTGGDTQYF
TRBJ2-1	.	.	TRBV6-2/TRBV6-3	TGTGCCAGCAGTTGGACCCGGCCCCATGAGCAGTTCTTC	CASSWTRPHEQFF
TRBJ2-1	.	TRBD2	TRBV28	TGTGCCAGCAGTGTATCACGGGGAGGGTACTACAATGAGCAGTTCTTC	CASSVSRGGYYNEQFF
TRBJ2-5	.	.	TRBV12-3/TRBV12-4	TGTGCCAGCAGTCTGACCCAGGGAGGAGAGACCCAGTACTTC	CASSLTQGGETQYF
TRBJ2-3	few	.	TRBV5-5	TGTGCCAGCAGCCTTCCCCGGCAGGGACGATTGACAGATACGCAGTATTTT	CASSLPRQGRLTDTQYF
TRBJ2-7	.	.	TRBV12-3/TRBV12-4	TGTGCCAGCAGTCCAAGGACCATCTCCTACGAGCAGTACTTC	CASSPRTISYEQYF
TRBJ2-3	few	.	TRBV11-2	TGTGCCAGCAGCCCAAGTCGGTTTGGCGGCCGCACAGATACGCAGTATTTT	CASSPSRFGGRTDTQYF
TRBJ2-1	few	.	TRBV5-6	TGTGCCAGCAGCCTTCGATTACAAAGAGAGCAGTTCTTC	CASSLRLQREQFF
TRBJ1-1	.	.	TRBV20-1	TGCAGTGCTTGGTACCCGAACACTGAAGCTTTCTTT	CSAWYPNTEAFF
TRBJ2-3	.	TRBD2	TRBV27	TGTGCCAGCAGTTTTAGCGGGAGAGGTGATACGCAGTATTTT	CASSFSGRGDTQYF
TRBJ2-1	few	TRBD1	TRBV5-1	TGCGCCAGCAGCTTGGGTGGGACAGGGATCAATGAGCAGTTCTTC	CASSLGGTGINEQFF